Listed below are T cell receptor beta chains from one sample, sequenced in a study of STAT5B mutations in CD4+ large granular lymphocyte leukemia. Using immunoSEQ multiplex PCR, the repertoire was profiled, and TCRdb retains in-frame clones only, with some absent. The table lists tens of thousands of clones, about three quarters of them singletons, with less than 1.3% in the top ten. The specimen was CD4+ T cells from blood buffy coats. The receptors were gathered from a human donor in good health. Each CDR3 is given with its conserved first and last residue. The D gene is left open where the match is weak. Size is omitted from some rows. Given values are once, few, many or a class for expanded clones.

D gene	J gene	clone size	V gene	CDR3 protein	CDR3 DNA
TRBD1	TRBJ1-4	.	TRBV10-3	CAISEGQANEKLFF	TGTGCCATCAGTGAGGGACAGGCTAATGAAAAACTGTTTTTT
.	TRBJ2-2	.	TRBV5-1	CASSLAGANTGELFF	TGCGCCAGCAGCTTGGCGGGGGCAAACACCGGGGAGCTGTTTTTT
.	TRBJ2-1	.	TRBV19	CASNPGSPRYNEQFF	TGTGCCAGTAACCCCGGGAGCCCCAGATACAATGAGCAGTTCTTC
.	TRBJ2-7	.	TRBV28	CASSSETGVDEQYF	TGTGCCAGCAGTTCGGAGACAGGCGTGGACGAGCAGTACTTC
.	TRBJ2-5	once	TRBV10-3	CAIGRGPPDQETQYF	TGTGCCATCGGTCGGGGGCCTCCGGACCAAGAGACCCAGTACTTC
TRBD2	TRBJ2-1	few	TRBV7-7	CASSLSGLAGANEQFF	TGTGCCAGCAGCTTATCGGGACTAGCGGGAGCCAATGAGCAGTTCTTC
.	TRBJ2-7	.	TRBV6-5	CASTPDGYEQYF	TGTGCCAGCACTCCAGATGGGTACGAGCAGTACTTC
.	TRBJ1-1	.	TRBV5-8	CASSLGQGFEAFF	TGTGCCAGCAGCCTTGGGCAGGGATTTGAAGCTTTCTTT
TRBD1	TRBJ2-5	.	TRBV2	CASSELGEQGSLQYF	TGTGCCAGCAGTGAACTCGGTGAACAGGGGAGCCTCCAGTACTTC
TRBD2	TRBJ2-7	.	TRBV11-2	CASSLVLALAGYEQYF	TGTGCCAGCAGCTTAGTATTGGCGCTAGCGGGCTACGAGCAGTACTTC
.	TRBJ2-3	.	TRBV30	CAWTRQVGTDTQYF	TGTGCCTGGACGAGACAGGTTGGAACAGATACGCAGTATTTT
TRBD2	TRBJ2-3	.	TRBV5-1	CASSLAPGTSGRQTTDTQYF	TGCGCCAGCAGCTTGGCCCCCGGGACTAGCGGGAGGCAAACCACAGATACGCAGTATTTT
TRBD1	TRBJ1-1	.	TRBV5-6	CASSLNRGQGEAFF	TGTGCCAGCAGCTTAAATCGGGGACAGGGGGAAGCTTTCTTT
TRBD2	TRBJ2-1	.	TRBV5-1	CASAGGLGSHNEQFF	TGCGCCAGCGCGGGGGGACTAGGGTCCCACAATGAGCAGTTCTTC
TRBD1	TRBJ1-2	.	TRBV5-4	CASTPGRGQGYTF	TGTGCCAGCACCCCCGGAAGGGGGCAAGGCTACACCTTC
TRBD1	TRBJ2-3	.	TRBV27	CASSFGTGKGVDTQYF	TGTGCCAGCAGTTTCGGGACAGGGAAAGGGGTGGATACGCAGTATTTT
.	TRBJ2-3	.	TRBV12-2	CASRSGTSGSADTQYF	TGTGCAAGTCGCTCGGGAACTAGCGGGAGTGCAGATACGCAGTATTTT
.	TRBJ1-2	.	TRBV6-6	CASSYSGGLYGYTF	TGTGCCAGCAGTTACTCGGGAGGACTCTATGGCTACACCTTC
TRBD2	TRBJ2-2	.	TRBV28	CASSSTSGGPTGELFF	TGTGCCAGCAGTTCGACTAGCGGGGGTCCAACCGGGGAGCTGTTTTTT
.	TRBJ1-1	few	TRBV14	CASSELRLPTGLAFF	TGTGCCAGCAGCGAACTCCGATTACCCACGGGTTTGGCTTTCTTT
.	TRBJ1-1	few	TRBV7-6	CASSSQIGTDRWVTEAFF	TGTGCCAGCAGCTCACAAATCGGGACGGACCGGTGGGTCACTGAAGCTTTCTTT
.	TRBJ2-5	.	TRBV19	CASSILPGDKKTQYF	TGTGCCAGTAGTATACTCCCAGGGGATAAGAAGACCCAGTACTTC
.	TRBJ1-3	.	TRBV7-2	CASSPHESSGNTIYF	TGTGCCAGCAGCCCCCACGAAAGCTCTGGAAACACCATATATTTT
.	TRBJ2-5	.	TRBV10-1	CASRIETQYF	TGCGCCAGCAGGATTGAGACCCAGTACTTC
TRBD1	TRBJ2-1	.	TRBV28	CASSSLGDRASNEQFF	TGTGCCAGCAGTTCTCTAGGGGACAGGGCCTCCAATGAGCAGTTCTTC
.	TRBJ2-1	once	TRBV4-2	CASSQDISSYDEQFF	TGTGCCAGCAGCCAAGATATTAGCTCCTATGATGAGCAGTTCTTC
.	TRBJ2-2	.	TRBV5-4	CASSPNMGSGELFF	TGTGCCAGCAGCCCCAACATGGGGTCCGGGGAGCTGTTTTTT
.	TRBJ1-5	.	TRBV7-8	CASSLWTDFNQPQHF	TGTGCCAGCAGCTTATGGACAGACTTCAATCAGCCCCAGCATTTT
TRBD2	TRBJ2-7	.	TRBV5-5	CASTPGTSGSGASYEQYF	TGTGCCAGCACCCCCGGGACTAGCGGGAGTGGGGCCTCCTACGAGCAGTACTTC
TRBD2	TRBJ2-2	.	TRBV7-2	CASSLGQRGTGELFF	TGTGCCAGCAGCTTAGGTCAGCGGGGCACCGGGGAGCTGTTTTTT
.	TRBJ1-1	.	TRBV5-1	CASSLDGDGTEAFF	TGCGCCAGCAGCCTCGATGGGGACGGCACTGAAGCTTTCTTT
.	TRBJ2-3	.	TRBV19	CASSISVGTDTQYF	TGTGCCAGTAGTATCTCCGTGGGCACAGATACGCAGTATTTT
.	TRBJ1-6	.	TRBV30	CAWGYGAGIRSPLHF	TGTGCCTGGGGTTATGGGGCAGGGATTAGATCACCCCTCCACTTT
.	TRBJ1-1	once	TRBV19	CASSLSGPAEAFF	TGTGCCAGTAGCCTTTCCGGTCCGGCTGAAGCTTTCTTT
.	TRBJ1-2	few	TRBV7-8	CASSEGGGYTF	TGTGCCAGCAGCGAGGGGGGTGGCTACACCTTC
TRBD2	TRBJ2-2	.	TRBV4-2	CASSPNRGTSGRATGELFF	TGTGCCAGCAGCCCAAATCGAGGGACTAGCGGGAGGGCCACCGGGGAGCTGTTTTTT
.	TRBJ1-2	.	TRBV6-6	CASKAGNYGYTF	TGTGCCAGCAAGGCAGGGAACTATGGCTACACCTTC
.	TRBJ1-1	.	TRBV5-1	CASSVSGSPNTEAFF	TGCGCCAGCAGCGTCTCAGGGAGTCCGAACACTGAAGCTTTCTTT
TRBD1	TRBJ2-7	.	TRBV2	CASSEALGRGSYEQYF	TGTGCCAGCAGTGAAGCGCTTGGCAGGGGGTCCTACGAGCAGTACTTC
TRBD2	TRBJ2-1	.	TRBV15	CATSNPSGSSYNEQFF	TGTGCCACCAGCAACCCTAGCGGGAGCTCCTACAATGAGCAGTTCTTC
.	TRBJ1-1	once	TRBV27	CASSLSKQAGTEAFF	TGTGCCAGCAGTTTATCGAAACAGGCGGGGACTGAAGCTTTCTTT
.	TRBJ1-1	.	TRBV28	CASTTGWEPEAFF	TGTGCCAGCACGACGGGGTGGGAGCCTGAAGCTTTCTTT
.	TRBJ2-5	.	TRBV5-1	CASSFGETQYF	TGCGCCAGCAGCTTCGGGGAGACCCAGTACTTC
TRBD1	TRBJ1-4	.	TRBV19	CASKTQGAPNEKLFF	TGTGCCAGTAAAACGCAGGGGGCACCTAATGAAAAACTGTTTTTT
.	TRBJ2-1	.	TRBV2	CASSPRTVSYNEQFF	TGTGCCAGCAGTCCTCGGACTGTCTCCTACAATGAGCAGTTCTTC
TRBD1	TRBJ2-1	.	TRBV5-5	CASSLGPGTGGYNEQFF	TGTGCCAGCAGCTTAGGACCTGGGACAGGGGGATACAATGAGCAGTTCTTC
TRBD2	TRBJ2-7	.	TRBV28	CASTQAGVYYEQYF	TGTGCCAGCACTCAAGCGGGGGTTTACTACGAGCAGTACTTC
.	TRBJ1-1	.	TRBV5-5	CASSGNSFMNTEAFF	TGTGCCAGCAGCGGAAACAGCTTCATGAACACTGAAGCTTTCTTT
TRBD1	TRBJ1-1	.	TRBV19	CASSTRRGPGDTEAFF	TGTGCCAGTAGTACCCGAAGGGGGCCTGGGGACACTGAAGCTTTCTTT
TRBD1	TRBJ2-5	once	TRBV18	CASSPGQGIGETQYF	TGTGCCAGCTCACCAGGACAGGGGATTGGAGAGACCCAGTACTTC
.	TRBJ1-2	.	TRBV28	CASSLWGGYGYTF	TGTGCCAGCAGTTTATGGGGAGGTTATGGCTACACCTTC